This paragraph covers one T cell receptor (beta chain) sequence. Its cognate antigen is unknown. This entry comes from a study of beta chain features in type 1 diabetes. Study conclusions and caveats: All four CD4+ subsets of Type 1 diabetes patients contained TCRB CDR3s that were moderately but significantly shorter. VDJ junctions from patients with type 1 diabetes contained fewer insertions and more deletions.

The length of the CDR3 is 15 residues. The ends were cut back, 2 bases at V and 5 bases at J, with 15 bases in the middle. The V gene's germline CDR1 is MGHRA and CDR2 YSYEKL. Of the isolated RNA, all was reverse transcribed, and so the sequenced material was expressed TCRB transcripts. The assay was immunoSEQ multiplex PCR, and TCRdb's table has in-frame clones only and misses some. The sample lists about 400,000 clones, approximately 12% occurring once. The genes are TRBV4-1 and TRBJ2-5; no firm D call. The sample was naive CD4+ T cells from blood. The TCR sequence derives from a woman aged 18-29 years with type 1 diabetes. The CDR3 DNA follows: TGCGCCAGCAGCCAAACCTTAGCCGCCCTTGAGACCCAGTACTTC. Translating gives CASSQTLAALETQYF.